This TCR beta chain was recovered during a study of OX40 agonist ivuxolimab in advanced cancers. Data came from immunoSEQ multiplex PCR; TCRdb stores just in-frame clones and leaves some out. This table has around 60,000 clones, over 75% appearing once. Germline-derived CDR1 and CDR2 are SGHAT and FQNNGV. The ends were cut back, 0 bases at V and 0 bases at J, with 18 bases in the middle. This CDR3 has 19 amino acids. The material was CD4+ or CD8+ T cells sorted from blood, obtained in a trial of the OX40 agonist ivuxolimab. The sequence was collected from an adult with an advanced solid tumor such as melanoma, head and neck, liver or kidney cancer. The V gene is TRBV11-2, the J gene TRBJ2-1; maybe TRBD2 (5 bases). CDR3 in DNA: TGTGCCAGCAGCTTAGATGGGAGATCGGACTCCTACTCCTACAATGAGCAGTTCTTC. Encoded protein: CASSLDGRSDSYSYNEQFF.